One and the same sample provided the 11 T cell receptor beta chains below, sequenced in a study of regulatory T cells in long-lasting Graves disease. Time point in this sample: newly diagnosed GD, antithyroid drugs for less than 3 months. PBMC-extracted RNA yielded the TCR library. Arm-PCR of CDR3 regions and iRepertoire HTBI primers were used to build TCR beta libraries. TCRdb re-called the multiplex PCR reads through MiXCR, storing one row per CDR3 protein. The sample holds a few hundred thousand distinct CDR3 sequences, 10% to 15% seen once. These data were also reused for a study on T cells in Graves' hyperthyroidism and ophthalmopathy.

The specimen was peripheral blood mononuclear cells (PBMCs), collected at new diagnosis, from a patient treated with antithyroid drugs. All receptors come from a woman aged 18-29 years with Graves disease.

The rearrangement links TRBV5-1 to TRBJ2-1; D is possibly TRBD2 (5 bases). The V gene lost 0 bases and the J gene lost 9 bases, with 13 bases spanning the gap. The germline V gene encodes CDR1 SGHRS and CDR2 YFSETQ. The CDR3 consists of 14 residues. The DNA of the CDR3 is TGCGCCAGCAGCTTGGTTTCGGGGATGGGTGAGCAGTTCTTC. It codes for CASSLVSGMGEQFF.

V is TRBV29-1 and J is TRBJ1-2; 7 nucleotides match TRBD1. The CDR3 totals 13 residues. Germline trimming cut 6 bases from V and 7 bases from J; bases unmatched to any gene: 11. The germline V gene encodes CDR1 SQVTM and CDR2 ANQGSEA. CDR3 nucleotide sequence: TGCAGCGTCGTTACCCGACAGGGTCTTGGCTACACCTTC. It codes for CSVVTRQGLGYTF.

This clonotype turned up a few times. The chain employs TRBV7-2 and TRBJ1-5, with D perhaps TRBD1 (5 bases). Trimming took off 5 bases at V and 10 bases at J, with 18 bases between the two ends. The CDR3 has 14 amino acids. In germline, CDR1 is SGHTA, CDR2 FQGNSA. The CDR3 sequence is CASSPSGAGQPQHF. For the CDR3, the DNA is TGTGCCAGCAGCCCTTCCGGGGCAGGACAACCCCAGCATTTT. Full variable domain (outside the CDR3, taken from reference TRBV7-2 and TRBJ1-5): GAGVSQSPSNKVTEKGKDVELRCDPISGHTALYWYRQSLGQGLEFLIYFQGNSAPDKSGLPSDRFSAERTGGSVSTLTIQRTQQEDSAVYLCASSPSGAGQPQHFGDGTRLSIL.

This clonotype was observed at least ten times. CDR3: CASSGAEWDEQYF. The CDR3, as DNA: TGTGCCAGCAGTGGGGCAGAATGGGACGAGCAGTACTTC. The V and J genes are TRBV2 and TRBJ2-7; no definite D call. This CDR3 is built from 13 residues. V was trimmed by 4 bases and J by 5 bases, leaving 12 bases between them. In germline, CDR1 is SNHLY, CDR2 FYNNEI.

This clonotype came up many times. The chain has TRBV24-1 and TRBJ1-4; D remains unclear. Germline lookup yields CDR1 KGHDR and CDR2 SFDVKD. The CDR3 contains 16 residues. The germline V and J ends were trimmed by 3 bases and 7 bases, with 17 bases remaining between them. The CDR3 bases are TGTGCCACCAGTGATCCGGACGCAGGTCTGTTTGAAAAACTGTTTTTT. It codes for CATSDPDAGLFEKLFF.

J is TRBJ1-2 and V is TRBV7-9; TRBD1 agrees at 8 bases. Germline V lookup: CDR1 SEHNR, CDR2 FQNEAQ (reference sequence). V lost 1 base, J lost 3 bases, and 13 bases stayed unmatched. The CDR3 is 18 amino acids. CDR3 nucleotide sequence: TGTGCCAGCAGCTTAGTTCAGGGGGCGCATTTGGCGGACTATGGCTACACCTTC. This gives the protein CASSLVQGAHLADYGYTF.

This clonotype occurred many times. The chain joins TRBV27 to TRBJ2-7; tentative D call: TRBD2 (5 bases). Germline loops: CDR1 MNHEY, CDR2 SMNVEV (reference sequence). The V and J ends lost 5 bases and 7 bases respectively, with 21 bases between them. The CDR3 sequence is 15 residues long. CDR3 amino acids: CASSPRRGVSREQYF. CDR3 DNA sequence: TGTGCCAGCAGTCCCCGTCGGGGTGTCTCTCGGGAGCAGTACTTC.

This clonotype was seen a handful of times. V is TRBV28 and J is TRBJ2-2, with D perhaps matching TRBD1 (5 bases). CDR1 is MDHEN, CDR2 SYDVKM, per germline. V lost 7 bases, J lost 9 bases, and 9 bases lay in between. This CDR3 has 11 residues. DNA of the CDR3: TGTGCCAGCACTCACAGGAGGGAGCTGTTTTTT. It translates to CASTHRRELFF.

This clonotype was seen at least ten times. The chain uses TRBV29-1 and TRBJ1-1; unclear D gene. Trimming removed 2 bases from V and 1 base from J, with 5 bases in between. This CDR3 is 12 amino acids long. The germline V gene has CDR1 SQVTM and CDR2 ANQGSEA. The CDR3 loop reads CSVELQNTEAFF. CDR3 nucleotide sequence: TGCAGCGTTGAATTACAGAACACTGAAGCTTTCTTT.

The gene calls are TRBV24-1 and TRBJ1-5; D remains ambiguous. The CDR3 contains 11 residues. Germline-derived CDR1 and CDR2 are KGHDR and SFDVKD. V lost 7 bases, J lost 2 bases, and 2 bases lay in between. The CDR3 sequence is CATRGNQPQHF. The CDR3 bases are TGTGCCACCAGGGGCAATCAGCCCCAGCATTTT.

This clonotype was recorded many times. The chain recombines TRBV12-3 or TRBV12-4 with TRBJ2-2, with D perhaps TRBD1 or TRBD2 (6 bases each). The CDR3 length is 16 residues. With 7 bases removed from V and 6 bases from J, the gap between germline ends came to 21 bases. The CDR3: CASNPSGGRGAGELFF. The CDR3 coding sequence is TGTGCCAGCAACCCTTCTGGGGGAAGGGGGGCCGGGGAGCTGTTTTTT.